The entry below describes one T cell receptor (beta chain). The antigen remains undetermined. The data are from a study of cytomegalovirus exposure and HLA in healthy donors. Broader study findings: Later analysis identified a missense DCLRE1C variant that was linked to TCR beta V- and J-gene trimming.

V gave up 2 bases and J gave up 4 bases, with 21 bases separating them. The CDR3 length is 18 residues. The germline CDR1 and CDR2 sequences are LGHNA and YNFKEQ. The study ran its PCR with 60 Vbeta and 13 Jbeta primers. Profiling relied on immunoSEQ multiplex PCR, and the TCRdb table lists in-frame clones only, not all of them. The sample lists approximately 190,000 clones, around 80% occurring once. The TCR sequence derives from a woman younger than 35 in good health and CMV-seropositive. J is TRBJ2-1 and V is TRBV4-2; D is possibly TRBD2 (7 bases). Sequencing was carried out using PBMCs. CDR3 sequence (DNA): TGTGCCAGCAGCCAATCGGGGGCAGCGGGGCGCGGTTACAATGAGCAGTTCTTC. It yields the protein CASSQSGAAGRGYNEQFF.